The sequence of this T cell receptor (beta chain) was determined in a study of T-cell memory formation after mild COVID-19. Regarding the study as a whole: Researchers could not confirm that second-wave clones peaking on day 37 targeted SARS-CoV-2.

TCRdb re-analysed the 5' RACE reads in MiXCR, keeping a single row per CDR3 protein. The data contain about 200,000 distinct CDR3 sequences, 9.5% of them singletons. This clonotype has more than one count but fewer than ten. Antigen: not known. V gave up 3 bases and J gave up 0 bases, with 10 bases separating them. The CDR3 extends over 15 amino acids. This TCR was sampled from a man aged 18 to 29 who had mild COVID-19 (a few samples of this study predate the infection). Cell type and time point are not known. The source material was PBMCs or a T cell subset sorted from them (not recorded which). V gene TRBV12-3 or TRBV12-4 combines with J gene TRBJ2-3; D is possibly TRBD1 or TRBD2 (5 bases each). CDR3: CASSFGGTSTDTQYF. In nucleotides, the CDR3 is TGTGCCAGCAGTTTTGGGGGAACTAGCACAGATACGCAGTATTTT.